Here is one T cell receptor (beta chain) with its context. The Seattle patients, enrolled during active infection, were followed longitudinally. The data stem from a study of blood T cell repertoires in COVID-19. Looking at the study overall: From the United States, Italy and Spain came samples of acute and convalescent COVID-19. Sample material is recorded as cDNA or gDNA derived from T cells, B-cell-depleted T cells, or PBMCs.

In the original processing: The assay estimated nucleated cells by amplifying reference gene primers. Method: immunoSEQ multiplex PCR; TCRdb's copy keeps in-frame clones and lacks some. V, J and clone size were drawn from that table, and D and trimming were deduced from the DNA. The data contain hundreds of thousands of clones, over 70% of them singletons. Germline CDR1 and CDR2: MNHEY and SMNVEV (reference sequence). The CDR3 has 19 residues. Trimming removed 1 base at V and 4 bases at J, with 22 bases between. Sequencing used peripheral blood. The chain couples TRBV27 to TRBJ2-2, with D possibly TRBD1 on 7 matching bases. This receptor was identified in a woman aged 50 to 65 with COVID-19, enrolled during active disease. CDR3 sequence reads: CASSLFSQGGRGATGELFF. The CDR3 coding sequence is TGTGCCAGCAGTTTATTCTCCCAGGGGGGCAGGGGAGCCACCGGGGAGCTGTTTTTT.